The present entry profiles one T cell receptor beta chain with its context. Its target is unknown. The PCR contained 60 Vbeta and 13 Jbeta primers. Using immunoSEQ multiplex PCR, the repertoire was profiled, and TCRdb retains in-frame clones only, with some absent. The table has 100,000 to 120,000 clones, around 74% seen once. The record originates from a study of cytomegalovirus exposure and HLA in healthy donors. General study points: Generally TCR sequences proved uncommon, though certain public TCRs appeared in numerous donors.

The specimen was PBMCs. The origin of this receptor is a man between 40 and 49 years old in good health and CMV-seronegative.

The CDR3 spells CATSRRDRGVTDTQYF. CDR3 sequence (DNA): TGTGCCACCAGCAGGCGTGACAGGGGGGTCACAGATACGCAGTATTTT. The chain is built from TRBV15 and TRBJ2-3; 9 bases map to TRBD1. Germline-derived CDR1 and CDR2 are LNHNV and YYDKDF (reference sequence). This CDR3 region has 16 residues. V dropped 3 bases and J dropped 2; count of bases not matched to a gene: 6.